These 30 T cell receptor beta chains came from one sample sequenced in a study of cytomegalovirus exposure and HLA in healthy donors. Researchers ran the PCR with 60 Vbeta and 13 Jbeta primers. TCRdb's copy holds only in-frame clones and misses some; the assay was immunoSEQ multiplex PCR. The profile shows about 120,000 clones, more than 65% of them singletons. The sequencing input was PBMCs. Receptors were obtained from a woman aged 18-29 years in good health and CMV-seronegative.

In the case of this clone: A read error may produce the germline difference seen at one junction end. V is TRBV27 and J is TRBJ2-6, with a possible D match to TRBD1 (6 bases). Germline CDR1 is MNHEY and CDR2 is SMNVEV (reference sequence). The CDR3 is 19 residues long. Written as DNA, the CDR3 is TGTGCCAGCAGTCCCTTCCTGGGGACATACCACTCTGGGGCCAACGGCCTGACTTTC. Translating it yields CASSPFLGTYHSGANGLTF.

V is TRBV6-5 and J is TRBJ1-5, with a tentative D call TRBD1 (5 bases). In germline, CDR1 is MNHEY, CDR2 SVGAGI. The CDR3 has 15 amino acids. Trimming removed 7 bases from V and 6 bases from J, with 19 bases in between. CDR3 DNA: TGTGCCAGCAACAAGGACCGAAGGGGAGGTCAGCCCCAGCATTTT. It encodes CASNKDRRGGQPQHF.

The DNA for the CDR3 is TGTGCCAGCAGTGACGAGCCGAACACTGAAGCTTTCTTT. Its translation: CASSDEPNTEAFF. The J gene is TRBJ1-1, the V gene TRBV2; D not resolved. The length of the CDR3 is 13 residues. The V end was cut by 3 bases, the J end by 1 base, with 6 bases between. Germline loops: CDR1 SNHLY, CDR2 FYNNEI.

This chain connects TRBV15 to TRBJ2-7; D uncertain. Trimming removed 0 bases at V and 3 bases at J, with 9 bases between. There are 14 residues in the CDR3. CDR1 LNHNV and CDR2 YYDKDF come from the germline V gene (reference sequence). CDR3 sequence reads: CATSRERLSYEQYF. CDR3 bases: TGTGCCACCAGCAGAGAGAGACTGAGCTACGAGCAGTACTTC.

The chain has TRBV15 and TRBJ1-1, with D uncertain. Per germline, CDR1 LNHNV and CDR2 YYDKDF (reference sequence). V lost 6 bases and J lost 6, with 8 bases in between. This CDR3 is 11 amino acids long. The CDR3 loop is CATRAVAEAFF. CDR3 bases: TGTGCCACCAGGGCGGTGGCTGAAGCTTTCTTT.

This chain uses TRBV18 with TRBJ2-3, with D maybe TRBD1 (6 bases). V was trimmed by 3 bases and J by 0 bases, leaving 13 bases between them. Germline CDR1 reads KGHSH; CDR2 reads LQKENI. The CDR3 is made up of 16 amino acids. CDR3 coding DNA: TGTGCCAGCTCACCTTTACAGGGCGCTAGCACAGATACGCAGTATTTT. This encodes CASSPLQGASTDTQYF.

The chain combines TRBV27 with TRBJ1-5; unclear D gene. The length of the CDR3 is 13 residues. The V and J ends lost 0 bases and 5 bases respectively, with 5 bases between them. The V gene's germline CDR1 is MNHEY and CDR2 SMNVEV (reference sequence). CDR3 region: CASSLSSHQPQHF. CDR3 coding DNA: TGTGCCAGCAGTTTATCGAGCCATCAGCCCCAGCATTTT.

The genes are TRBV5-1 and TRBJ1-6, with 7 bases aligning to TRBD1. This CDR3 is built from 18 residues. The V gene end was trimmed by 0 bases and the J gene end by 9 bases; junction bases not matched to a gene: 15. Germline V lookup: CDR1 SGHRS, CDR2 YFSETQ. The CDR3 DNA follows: TGCGCCAGCAGCTTGGATAACCCCTTGCCAGGGGGAGCTTCACCCCTCCACTTT. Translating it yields CASSLDNPLPGGASPLHF.

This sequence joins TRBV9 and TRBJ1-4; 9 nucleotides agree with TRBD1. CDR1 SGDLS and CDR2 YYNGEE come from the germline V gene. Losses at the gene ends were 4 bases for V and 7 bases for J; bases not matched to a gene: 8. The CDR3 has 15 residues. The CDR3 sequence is CASSPHRGHGEKLFF. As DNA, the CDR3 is TGTGCCAGCAGCCCACACAGGGGGCATGGTGAAAAACTGTTTTTT. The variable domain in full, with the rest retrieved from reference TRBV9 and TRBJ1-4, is DSGVTQTPKHLITATGQRVTLRCSPRSGDLSVYWYQQSLDQGLQFLIQYYNGEERAKGNILERFSAQQFPDLHSELNLSSLELGDSALYFCASSPHRGHGEKLFFGSGTQLSVL.

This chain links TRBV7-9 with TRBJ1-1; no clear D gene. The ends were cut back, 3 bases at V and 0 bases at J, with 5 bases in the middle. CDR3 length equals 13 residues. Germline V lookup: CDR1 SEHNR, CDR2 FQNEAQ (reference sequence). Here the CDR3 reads CASSLTMNTEAFF. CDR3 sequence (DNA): TGTGCCAGCAGCTTGACTATGAACACTGAAGCTTTCTTT.

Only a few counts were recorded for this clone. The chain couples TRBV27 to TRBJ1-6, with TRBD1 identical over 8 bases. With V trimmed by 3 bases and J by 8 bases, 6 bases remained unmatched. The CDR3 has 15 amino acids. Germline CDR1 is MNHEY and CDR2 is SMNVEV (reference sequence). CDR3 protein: CASSLTRQGYSPLHF. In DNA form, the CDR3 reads TGTGCCAGCAGTTTGACTCGACAGGGGTATTCACCCCTCCACTTT.

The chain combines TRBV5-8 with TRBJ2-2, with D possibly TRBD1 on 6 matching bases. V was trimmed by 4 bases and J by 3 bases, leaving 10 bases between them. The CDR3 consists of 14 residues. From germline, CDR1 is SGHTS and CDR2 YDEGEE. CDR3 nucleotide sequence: TGTGCCAGCAGCAGGGACACCTACACCGGGGAGCTGTTTTTT. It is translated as CASSRDTYTGELFF.

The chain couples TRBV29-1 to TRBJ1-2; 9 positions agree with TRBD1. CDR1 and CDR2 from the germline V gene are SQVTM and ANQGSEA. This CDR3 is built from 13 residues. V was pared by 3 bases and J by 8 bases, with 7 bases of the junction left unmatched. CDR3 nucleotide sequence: TGCAGCGTTGAGGGGGGGACAGGGTACGGCTACACCTTC. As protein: CSVEGGTGYGYTF.

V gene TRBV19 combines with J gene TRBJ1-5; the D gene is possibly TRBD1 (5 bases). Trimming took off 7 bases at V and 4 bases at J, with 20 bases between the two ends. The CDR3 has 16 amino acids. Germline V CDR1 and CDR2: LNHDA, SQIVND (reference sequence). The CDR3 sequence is CASTIPGATLNQPQHF. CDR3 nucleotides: TGTGCCAGTACTATTCCTGGGGCGACTCTAAATCAGCCCCAGCATTTT.

CDR3 nucleotides: TGTGCCACCAACCAACAGGGGGGACAGAGCTATGGCTACACCTTC. Its protein is CATNQQGGQSYGYTF. The V and J genes are TRBV19 and TRBJ1-2; 8 nucleotides match TRBD1. This CDR3 has 15 amino acids. Germline trimming cut 10 bases from V and 4 bases from J; bases unmatched to any gene: 14. CDR1 and CDR2 from the germline V gene are LNHDA and SQIVND (reference sequence).

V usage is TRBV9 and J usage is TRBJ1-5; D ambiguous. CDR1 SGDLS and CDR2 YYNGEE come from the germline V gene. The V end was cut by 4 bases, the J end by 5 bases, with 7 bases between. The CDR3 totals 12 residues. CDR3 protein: CASSPIDQPQHF. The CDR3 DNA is TGTGCCAGCAGCCCCATTGATCAGCCCCAGCATTTT.

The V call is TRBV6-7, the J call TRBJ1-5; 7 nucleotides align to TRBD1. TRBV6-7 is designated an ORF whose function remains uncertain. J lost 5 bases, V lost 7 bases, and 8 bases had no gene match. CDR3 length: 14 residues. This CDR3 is CASNETGFDQPQHF. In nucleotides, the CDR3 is TGTGCCAGCAACGAGACAGGGTTCGATCAGCCCCAGCATTTT.

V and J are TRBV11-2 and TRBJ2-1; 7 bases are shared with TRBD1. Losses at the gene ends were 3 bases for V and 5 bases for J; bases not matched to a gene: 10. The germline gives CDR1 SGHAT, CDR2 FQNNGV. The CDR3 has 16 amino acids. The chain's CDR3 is CASSFDPRQGNNEQFF. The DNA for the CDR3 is TGTGCCAGCAGCTTCGACCCTCGACAGGGCAACAATGAGCAGTTCTTC.

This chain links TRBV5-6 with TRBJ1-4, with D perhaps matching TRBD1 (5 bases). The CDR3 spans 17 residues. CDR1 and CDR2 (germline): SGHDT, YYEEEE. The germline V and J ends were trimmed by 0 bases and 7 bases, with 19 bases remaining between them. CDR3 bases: TGTGCCAGCAGCTTGGGGGGCGAATCTCCAAGAGGTGAAAAACTGTTTTTT. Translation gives CASSLGGESPRGEKLFF. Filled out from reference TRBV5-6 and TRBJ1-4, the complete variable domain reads DAGVTQSPTHLIKTRGQQVTLRCSPKSGHDTVSWYQQALGQGPQFIFQYYEEEERQRGNFPDRFSGHQFPNYSSELNVNALLLGDSALYLCASSLGGESPRGEKLFFGSGTQLSVL.

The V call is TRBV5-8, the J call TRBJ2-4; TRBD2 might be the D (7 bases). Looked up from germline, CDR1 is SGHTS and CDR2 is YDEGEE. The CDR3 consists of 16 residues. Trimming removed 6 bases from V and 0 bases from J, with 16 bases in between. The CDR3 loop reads CASTLGGGIAKNIQYF. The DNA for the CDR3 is TGTGCCAGCACTTTAGGGGGAGGGATAGCCAAAAACATTCAGTACTTC.

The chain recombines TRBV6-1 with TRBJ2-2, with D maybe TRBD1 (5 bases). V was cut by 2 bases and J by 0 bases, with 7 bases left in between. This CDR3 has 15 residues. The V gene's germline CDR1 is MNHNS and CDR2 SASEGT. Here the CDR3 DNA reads TGTGCCAGCAGTGAACCAGGGTCGAACACCGGGGAGCTGTTTTTT. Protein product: CASSEPGSNTGELFF.

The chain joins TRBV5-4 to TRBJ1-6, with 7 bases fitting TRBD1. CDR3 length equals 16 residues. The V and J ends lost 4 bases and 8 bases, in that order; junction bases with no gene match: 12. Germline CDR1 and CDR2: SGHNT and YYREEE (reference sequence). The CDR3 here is CASSRGSDRLHSPLHF. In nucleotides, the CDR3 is TGTGCCAGCAGCAGGGGATCGGACAGGCTCCATTCACCCCTCCACTTT.

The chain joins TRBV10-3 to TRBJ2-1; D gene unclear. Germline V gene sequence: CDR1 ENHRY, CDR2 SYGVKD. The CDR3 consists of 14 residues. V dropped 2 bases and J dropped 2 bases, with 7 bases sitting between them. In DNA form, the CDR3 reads TGTGCCATCAGTGAGGCGCGAGCCTACAATGAGCAGTTCTTC. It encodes CAISEARAYNEQFF.

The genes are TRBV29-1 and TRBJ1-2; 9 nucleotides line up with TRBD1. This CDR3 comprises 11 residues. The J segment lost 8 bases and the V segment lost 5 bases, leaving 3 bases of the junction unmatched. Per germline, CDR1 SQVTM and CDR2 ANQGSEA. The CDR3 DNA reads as TGCAGCGTTACAGGGGGCCGGGGCTACACCTTC. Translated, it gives CSVTGGRGYTF.

CDR3 protein: CASSVQGTEAFF. In DNA form, the CDR3 reads TGTGCCAGCAGTGTACAGGGGACTGAAGCTTTCTTT. The J gene is TRBJ1-1, the V gene TRBV2, with TRBD1 matching over 7 bases. V shed 4 bases and J 5 bases; nucleotides not matched to a gene: 1. This CDR3 has 12 amino acids. The germline V gene has CDR1 SNHLY and CDR2 FYNNEI.

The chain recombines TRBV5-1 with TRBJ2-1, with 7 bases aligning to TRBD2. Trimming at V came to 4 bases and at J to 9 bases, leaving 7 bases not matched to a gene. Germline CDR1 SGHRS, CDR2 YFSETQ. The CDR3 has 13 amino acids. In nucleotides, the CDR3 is TGCGCCAGCAGCGGGTGGGAGGGCGGTGAGCAGTTCTTC. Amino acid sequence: CASSGWEGGEQFF.

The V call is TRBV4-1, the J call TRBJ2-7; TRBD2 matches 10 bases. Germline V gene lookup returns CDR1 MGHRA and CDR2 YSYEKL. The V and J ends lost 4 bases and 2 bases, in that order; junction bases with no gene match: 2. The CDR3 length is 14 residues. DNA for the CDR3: TGCGCCAGCAGCCCTAGCGGGAGCCCCTACGAGCAGTACTTC. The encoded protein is CASSPSGSPYEQYF.

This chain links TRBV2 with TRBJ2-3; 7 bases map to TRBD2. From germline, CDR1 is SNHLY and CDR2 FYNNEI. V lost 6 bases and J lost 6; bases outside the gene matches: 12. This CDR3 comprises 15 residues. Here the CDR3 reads CASSPGGLRGDTQYF. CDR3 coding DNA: TGTGCCAGCAGCCCGGGGGGTCTTAGGGGTGATACGCAGTATTTT.

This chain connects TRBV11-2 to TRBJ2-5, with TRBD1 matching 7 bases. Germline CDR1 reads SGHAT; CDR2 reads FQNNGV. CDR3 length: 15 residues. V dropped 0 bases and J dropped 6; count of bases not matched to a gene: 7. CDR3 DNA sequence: TGTGCCAGCAGCTTAGATTCGAACAGGGGACAGACCCAGTACTTC. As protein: CASSLDSNRGQTQYF.

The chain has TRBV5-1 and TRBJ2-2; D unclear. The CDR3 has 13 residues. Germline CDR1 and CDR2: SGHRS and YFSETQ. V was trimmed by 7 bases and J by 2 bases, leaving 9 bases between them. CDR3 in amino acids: CASSSTNTGELFF. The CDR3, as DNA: TGCGCCAGCTCCTCCACAAACACCGGGGAGCTGTTTTTT.